The 9 T cell receptor beta chains given below trace back to one sample, sequenced in a study of CD8+ T cells in alopecia areata. TCR sequencing used cDNA made by reverse transcription of extracted RNA. Some clones are missing from TCRdb's copy, which holds only in-frame ones; the method was immunoSEQ multiplex PCR. The sample lists roughly 210,000 clones; approximately 47% were seen once. Specified treatment: oral pan-JAK inhibitor, 5-10 mg twice daily. This specimen consisted of CD4+ T cells sorted from blood, obtained around week 37, from a patient treated with tofacitinib. The source is a human donor with alopecia areata.

This rearrangement joins TRBV30 to TRBJ2-7; D remains ambiguous. Looked up from germline, CDR1 is GTSNPN and CDR2 is SVGIG (reference sequence). V lost 0 bases and J 3 bases, leaving 15 bases between the germline ends. The CDR3 is 15 amino acids. The CDR3 DNA reads as TGTGCCTGGAGTGTACGTTCGGGCGGACGCTACGAGCAGTACTTC. Translating it yields CAWSVRSGGRYEQYF.

In its sample, this clone was seen a few times. The chain combines TRBV28 with TRBJ2-5; perhaps TRBD2 as D (6 bases). The end of the DNA aligns better with TRBJ2-7, so the J call may be wrong. The germline gives CDR1 MDHEN, CDR2 SYDVKM. The CDR3 contains 14 residues. CDR3 sequence (DNA): TGTGCCAGCAGTTTCCCCGGGAGCGTGTACGAGCAGTACTTC. Its protein is CASSFPGSVYEQYF.

V and J are TRBV9 and TRBJ2-7; D unclear. V gave up 0 bases and J gave up 5 bases, with 12 bases separating them. Germline assignment: CDR1 SGDLS and CDR2 YYNGEE. This CDR3 is built from 14 residues. In DNA, the CDR3 is TGTGCCAGCAGCGTAGGCCCGGGTAGTGACGAGCAGTACTTC. The encoded protein is CASSVGPGSDEQYF.

The genes are TRBV27 and TRBJ1-2, with D hard to call. The length of the CDR3 is 13 residues. V shed 7 bases and J shed 3 bases, with 12 bases lying between them. Germline V lookup: CDR1 MNHEY, CDR2 SMNVEV (reference sequence). CDR3 DNA sequence: TGTGCCAGCAAACCACCGGGCCACTATGGCTACACCTTC. This sequence encodes CASKPPGHYGYTF.

The CDR3 DNA is TGTGCCAGCAGCGTGTCCGGGGGTCAAGAGACCCAGTACTTC. Protein product: CASSVSGGQETQYF. The chain combines TRBV7-8 with TRBJ2-5; weak D call: TRBD2 (6 bases). CDR3 length: 14 residues. The germline V and J ends were trimmed by 5 bases and 2 bases, with 12 bases remaining between them. The V gene's germline CDR1 is SGHVS and CDR2 FQNEAQ.

V is TRBV7-2 and J is TRBJ2-5; 13 bases map to TRBD2. The CDR3 is made up of 16 amino acids. The germline CDR1 and CDR2 sequences are SGHTA and FQGNSA. V gave up 5 bases and J gave up 5 bases; unmatched junction bases: 8. This CDR3 reads CASSPRTSGSQETQYF. In nucleotides, the CDR3 is TGTGCCAGCAGCCCCCGGACTAGCGGGAGCCAGGAGACCCAGTACTTC.

This clone was seen only a few times. This chain joins TRBV13 and TRBJ2-1, with D possibly matching TRBD2 (6 bases). V dropped 4 bases and J dropped 10 bases, with 23 bases sitting between them. CDR3 length: 16 amino acids. Germline V gene lookup returns CDR1 PRHDT and CDR2 FYEKMQ (reference sequence). CDR3 region: CASSSLTSSASGEQFF. CDR3 nucleotide sequence: TGTGCCAGCAGCTCCTTGACTAGTTCGGCGTCAGGGGAGCAGTTCTTC.

The genes are TRBV28 and TRBJ2-1, with D tentatively TRBD2 (6 bases). Germline CDR1 is MDHEN and CDR2 is SYDVKM. This CDR3 comprises 16 residues. Trimming took 6 bases from V and 1 from J, leaving 16 bases between them. In DNA form, the CDR3 reads TGTGCCAGCAGCACCTTAGCGGCTGGGTCCTACAATGAGCAGTTCTTC. Protein sequence: CASSTLAAGSYNEQFF.

The CDR3 DNA sequence: TGTGCCAGCAGCCAGGGACAGGGGTACAATGAGCAGTTCTTC. It encodes CASSQGQGYNEQFF. This chain links TRBV7-2 with TRBJ2-1; 10 bases map to TRBD1. The V gene's germline CDR1 is SGHTA and CDR2 FQGNSA. The CDR3 spans 14 residues. Trimming took 5 bases from V and 4 from J; bases not matched to a gene: 2. The entire variable domain, with the rest obtained from reference TRBV7-2 and TRBJ2-1, is as follows: GAGVSQSPSNKVTEKGKDVELRCDPISGHTALYWYRQSLGQGLEFLIYFQGNSAPDKSGLPSDRFSAERTGGSVSTLTIQRTQQEDSAVYLCASSQGQGYNEQFFGPGTRLTVL.